This TCR beta chain is from a study of blood T cell repertoires in COVID-19. As originally analysed: The assay estimated nucleated cells by amplifying reference gene primers. Produced via immunoSEQ multiplex PCR; TCRdb's table is partial and in-frame only. V and J calls plus clone size are reproduced from that table; the DNA served to infer D and trimming. The sample consists of about 130,000 clones, approximately 84% of them appearing once. The CDR3 contains 15 residues. Trimming cost V 2 bases and J 1 base, with 11 bases left between them. The germline V gene has CDR1 SGHRS and CDR2 YFSETQ. The sequenced sample was peripheral blood. The receptor comes from a human donor in a cohort sampled during active COVID-19. V is TRBV5-1 and J is TRBJ2-3; no clear D gene. CDR3 in amino acids: CASSFGSAGTDTQYF. CDR3 DNA: TGCGCCAGCAGCTTCGGGTCAGCTGGCACAGATACGCAGTATTTT.